This entry lists 17 T cell receptor beta chains sequenced from one sample in a study of T cell responses to AZD1222 COVID-19 vaccine. TCRdb's table, derived via immunoSEQ multiplex PCR, lists solely in-frame clones and lacks some. The data show tens of thousands of clones, with about 85% seen just once and roughly a fifth held by the top ten. The source material was peripheral blood, sampled on day 0 of AZD1222 vaccination. Receptors were obtained from an adult in good health.

This clone has just one count. The chain uses TRBV18 and TRBJ2-7; 7 bases are shared with TRBD2. CDR1 is KGHSH, CDR2 LQKENI, per germline. The CDR3 has 14 amino acids. The trim removed 3 bases at V and 0 bases at J, leaving 2 bases unmatched. The CDR3 DNA is TGTGCCAGCTCACCTCCTAGCGGCTCCTACGAGCAGTACTTC. Encoded protein: CASSPPSGSYEQYF. The whole variable domain, remainder taken from reference TRBV18 and TRBJ2-7, is NAGVMQNPRHLVRRRGQEARLRCSPMKGHSHVYWYRQLPEEGLKFMVYLQKENIIDESGMPKERFSAEFPKEGPSILRIQQVVRGDSAAYFCASSPPSGSYEQYFGPGTRLTVT.

The chain combines TRBV3-1 (or the pseudogene TRBV3-2) with TRBJ1-1; 8 positions agree with TRBD1. The CDR3 sequence is 15 residues long. The germline V gene has CDR1 LGHDT and CDR2 YNNKEL (reference sequence). V was clipped by 7 bases and J by 5 bases; unmatched bases: 12. CDR3 DNA sequence: TGTGCCAGCACCCGGATCGCAGGGGGCAGGACTGAAGCTTTCTTT. Translated, it gives CASTRIAGGRTEAFF.

This rearrangement joins TRBV2 to TRBJ1-2; perhaps TRBD1 as D (5 bases). Trimming removed 7 bases at V and 6 bases at J, with 12 bases between. This CDR3 spans 12 amino acids. Looked up from germline, CDR1 is SNHLY and CDR2 is FYNNEI. This CDR3 is CASTLRGNGYTF. CDR3 sequence (DNA): TGTGCCAGCACCCTTAGGGGTAATGGCTACACCTTC.

This chain uses TRBV15 with TRBJ2-7, with a tentative D call TRBD2 (6 bases). Germline lookup yields CDR1 LNHNV and CDR2 YYDKDF (reference sequence). The V end was cut by 0 bases, the J end by 1 base, with 10 bases between. The CDR3 is 15 residues long. CDR3 region: CATSRDLGRSYEQYF. CDR3 in DNA: TGTGCCACCAGCAGAGATCTTGGGAGGTCCTACGAGCAGTACTTC.

By its share, this clone is large. The chain employs TRBV6-4 and TRBJ2-3, with 7 bases identical to TRBD2. Germline CDR1 and CDR2: MRHNA and SNTAGT. The CDR3 is 17 amino acids. J lost 1 base, V lost 0 bases, and 7 bases had no gene match. Here the CDR3 reads CASSDSSSGIGTDTQYF. In DNA form, the CDR3 reads TGTGCCAGCAGTGACTCCTCTAGCGGAATAGGCACAGATACGCAGTATTTT.

The V call is TRBV5-1, the J call TRBJ2-3; D possibly corresponds to TRBD2 (6 bases). CDR3 length: 14 residues. Germline-derived CDR1 and CDR2 are SGHRS and YFSETQ. V dropped 5 bases and J dropped 2 bases, with 12 bases sitting between them. CDR3 amino acids: CASSSGTPTDTQYF. The CDR3 DNA follows: TGCGCCAGCAGTTCAGGGACTCCCACAGATACGCAGTATTTT.

This chain uses TRBV30 with TRBJ2-5; D is undetermined. The CDR3 is 13 amino acids. Looked up from germline, CDR1 is GTSNPN and CDR2 is SVGIG (reference sequence). V dropped 5 bases and J dropped 2 bases, with 12 bases sitting between them. Here the CDR3 DNA reads TGTGCCTGGGGTGGCCTATCTCAAGAGACCCAGTACTTC. This codes for CAWGGLSQETQYF.

The rearrangement links TRBV27 to TRBJ2-2, with a possible D match to TRBD1 (6 bases). The germline V and J ends were trimmed by 5 bases and 4 bases, with 11 bases remaining between them. The CDR3 sequence is 14 residues long. Germline-derived CDR1 and CDR2 are MNHEY and SMNVEV (reference sequence). The CDR3: CASSPGTITGELFF. CDR3 DNA: TGTGCCAGCAGTCCGGGGACAATCACCGGGGAGCTGTTTTTT.

The J gene is TRBJ2-2, the V gene TRBV11-3; D perhaps matches TRBD1 (6 bases). Trimming took 6 bases from V and 6 from J, leaving 11 bases between them. CDR1 and CDR2 (germline): SGHNT, YENEEA. The CDR3 is 13 residues long. CDR3 residues: CASRSRGSGELFF. CDR3 in DNA: TGTGCCAGCAGAAGTAGGGGGTCCGGGGAGCTGTTTTTT.

V gene TRBV7-2 combines with J gene TRBJ2-2, with a possible D match to TRBD2 (5 bases). CDR1 and CDR2 (germline): SGHTA, FQGNSA. V dropped 5 bases and J dropped 1 base, with 11 bases sitting between them. The CDR3 length is 15 residues. The DNA for the CDR3 is TGTGCCAGCAGCCCAGGACTGGGGAACACCGGGGAGCTGTTTTTT. Translating it yields CASSPGLGNTGELFF.

The chain has TRBV12-5 and TRBJ1-4, with a weak D call TRBD1 (6 bases). The ends were cut back, 9 bases at V and 8 bases at J, with 19 bases in the middle. The CDR3 is 14 amino acids. Germline loops: CDR1 LGHNT, CDR2 FRNRAP. CDR3 loop: CARPLYRVREKLFF. CDR3 in DNA: TGTGCTAGGCCCCTCTACAGGGTACGGGAAAAACTGTTTTTT.

V usage is TRBV7-9 and J usage is TRBJ1-6; the match to TRBD1 covers 9 bases. V lost 1 base to trimming and J lost 2 bases; unmatched junction nucleotides: 9. The CDR3 is 19 amino acids. Looked up from germline, CDR1 is SEHNR and CDR2 is FQNEAQ (reference sequence). CDR3 in amino acids: CASSLEGTGFGTYNSPLHF. DNA of the CDR3: TGTGCCAGCAGCTTAGAAGGGACAGGGTTTGGCACCTATAATTCACCCCTCCACTTT.

The chain employs TRBV12-3 or TRBV12-4 and TRBJ1-2; no definite D call. The length of the CDR3 is 13 residues. V lost 5 bases to trimming and J lost 2 bases, with 9 bases between them. CDR3 region: CASSPTLNYGYTF. For the CDR3, the DNA is TGTGCCAGCAGTCCGACACTGAACTATGGCTACACCTTC.

The V gene is TRBV27, the J gene TRBJ2-7; tentatively, D is TRBD1 (6 bases). V gave up 5 bases and J gave up 4 bases, with 15 bases separating them. The CDR3 has 14 amino acids. In germline, CDR1 is MNHEY, CDR2 SMNVEV (reference sequence). CDR3 nucleotide sequence: TGTGCCAGCAGTACGTACAGGACAGCGTACGAGCAGTACTTC. This translates into CASSTYRTAYEQYF.

The CDR3 nucleotides read TGTGCCAGCAGTCAGGGGAGGGTCGATGGCTACACCTTC. Translation gives CASSQGRVDGYTF. This chain connects TRBV6-5 to TRBJ1-2; perhaps TRBD1 as D (6 bases). With 5 bases removed from V and 6 bases from J, the gap between germline ends came to 13 bases. Germline CDR1 MNHEY, CDR2 SVGAGI. CDR3 length: 13 amino acids.

The V and J genes are TRBV5-1 and TRBJ2-3; D is ambiguous. V lost 3 bases and J 0 bases, leaving 14 bases between the germline ends. Per the germline V gene, CDR1 is SGHRS and CDR2 is YFSETQ. The CDR3 runs to 16 residues. CDR3 in DNA: TGCGCCAGCAGCTCAACCTCTGGACGGAGCACAGATACGCAGTATTTT. Protein: CASSSTSGRSTDTQYF.

The rearrangement joins TRBV28 to TRBJ1-3; possibly TRBD1 for D (5 bases). Germline CDR1 is MDHEN and CDR2 is SYDVKM. Trimming took off 4 bases at V and 7 bases at J, with 17 bases between the two ends. The CDR3 runs 15 residues. The CDR3 region has the DNA TGTGCCAGCAGTTCAGGGTTGTTTGGAGCCAACACCATATATTTT. Protein: CASSSGLFGANTIYF. Variable domain in full (rest from reference TRBV28 and TRBJ1-3): DVKVTQSSRYLVKRTGEKVFLECVQDMDHENMFWYRQDPGLGLRLIYFSYDVKMKEKGDIPEGYSVSREKKERFSLILESASTNQTSMYLCASSSGLFGANTIYFGEGSWLTVV.